This section outlines one T cell receptor (beta chain) sequence together with its context. The entry originates in a study of T cell responses to AZD1222 COVID-19 vaccine. Timing groups of about 4 and about 12 weeks for second doses were pooled. Trimming took 6 bases from V and 8 from J; bases not matched to a gene: 10. In germline, CDR1 is LNHDA, CDR2 SQIVND (reference sequence). The CDR3 has 15 amino acids. TCRdb keeps only in-frame clones here, not all; method: immunoSEQ multiplex PCR. The data contain approximately 140,000 clones, around 90% of them singletons. Sequenced material: peripheral blood, taken 28 days after the second AZD1222 dose. The receptor comes from an adult who received the AZD1222 COVID-19 vaccine. The chain couples TRBV19 to TRBJ1-2; TRBD1 agrees at 12 bases. The CDR3 spells CASRQGQGAVGGYTF. CDR3 sequence (DNA): TGTGCCAGTAGGCAGGGACAGGGGGCGGTCGGAGGCTACACCTTC.